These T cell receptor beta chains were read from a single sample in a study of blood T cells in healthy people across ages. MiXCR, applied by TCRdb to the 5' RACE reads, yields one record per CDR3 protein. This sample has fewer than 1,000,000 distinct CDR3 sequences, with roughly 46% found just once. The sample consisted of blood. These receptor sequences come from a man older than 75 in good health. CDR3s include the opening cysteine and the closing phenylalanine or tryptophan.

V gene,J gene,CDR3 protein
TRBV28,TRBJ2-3,CASSLRGPTNTDTQYF
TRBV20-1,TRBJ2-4,CSAPPGGGVAKNIQYF
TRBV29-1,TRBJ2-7,CSGTGSLFHEQYF
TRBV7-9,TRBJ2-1,CASSFQAGGRNEQFF
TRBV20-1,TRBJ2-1,CSAGQELGEQFF
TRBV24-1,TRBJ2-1,CATSDGRDNEQFF
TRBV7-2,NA,CASSLATGGWETQYF
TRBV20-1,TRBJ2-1,CSLKGGLAGVNEQFF
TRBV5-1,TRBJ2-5,CASSPRGFDEQYF
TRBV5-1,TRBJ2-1,CASSANPDPRLNEQFF
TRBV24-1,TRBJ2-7,CATSDLRSGGLNEQYF
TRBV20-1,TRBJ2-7,CSAPRLAGGSPYEQYF
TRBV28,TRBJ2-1,CACSLWGLAPNEQFF
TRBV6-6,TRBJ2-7,CATSRDRGVHEQYF
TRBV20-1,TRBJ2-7,CSAGWTGGEQYF